A single sample gave rise to the 9 T cell receptor beta chains below, sequenced in a study of T cell changes during pregnancy in multiple sclerosis. Clones were sequenced by immunoSEQ multiplex PCR, and TCRdb holds only the in-frame ones, with some missing. This sample yields tens of thousands of clones, of which roughly 90% are seen a single time; roughly 1.7% belongs to the top ten. Sequences were derived from peripheral blood, sampled in the first trimester of pregnancy. The receptor set was obtained from a female donor in good health, enrolled as a control in a pregnancy study.

The V call is TRBV25-1, the J call TRBJ2-5; 9 nucleotides line up with TRBD2. This CDR3 has 14 amino acids. V shed 4 bases, J shed 1 base, and the junction held 1 base outside the gene matches. CDR1 MGHDK and CDR2 SYGVNS come from the germline V gene. The CDR3 DNA is TGTGCCAGCAGTGCTAGCGGGGCCCAAGAGACCCAGTACTTC. It is translated as CASSASGAQETQYF.

This clone came up once. This chain uses TRBV5-6 with TRBJ1-5, with D hard to call. V lost 3 bases to trimming and J lost 5 bases, with 9 bases between them. The CDR3 runs 13 residues. Per germline, CDR1 SGHDT and CDR2 YYEEEE. DNA for the CDR3: TGTGCCAGCAGCTCGAACTCGGATCAGCCCCAGCATTTT. Its translation is CASSSNSDQPQHF. Full variable domain (rest looked up from reference TRBV5-6 and TRBJ1-5): DAGVTQSPTHLIKTRGQQVTLRCSPKSGHDTVSWYQQALGQGPQFIFQYYEEEERQRGNFPDRFSGHQFPNYSSELNVNALLLGDSALYLCASSSNSDQPQHFGDGTRLSIL.

The chain employs TRBV7-2 and TRBJ2-3; D gene uncertain. The CDR3 is 14 residues long. Deletions cut 5 bases from V and 4 bases from J, with 13 bases between. Germline V lookup: CDR1 SGHTA, CDR2 FQGNSA. The CDR3 sequence: CASSPYRPPDTQYF. The CDR3 nucleotides read TGTGCCAGCAGCCCCTACCGCCCTCCAGATACGCAGTATTTT. The whole variable domain, filled in from reference TRBV7-2 and TRBJ2-3, reads GAGVSQSPSNKVTEKGKDVELRCDPISGHTALYWYRQSLGQGLEFLIYFQGNSAPDKSGLPSDRFSAERTGGSVSTLTIQRTQQEDSAVYLCASSPYRPPDTQYFGPGTRLTVL.

This rearrangement joins TRBV5-1 to TRBJ1-4, with 9 bases that match TRBD1. This CDR3 is 16 amino acids long. J lost 8 bases, V lost 4 bases, and 12 bases had no gene match. Germline V CDR1 and CDR2: SGHRS, YFSETQ. The CDR3 is CASSTEPGTGTEKLFF. Here the CDR3 DNA reads TGCGCCAGCAGCACGGAACCCGGGACAGGGACCGAAAAACTGTTTTTT.

The V gene is TRBV4-1, the J gene TRBJ2-7; D is possibly TRBD1 (5 bases). Germline V lookup: CDR1 MGHRA, CDR2 YSYEKL. V was shortened by 1 base and J by 3 bases, with 16 bases between the two germline ends. This CDR3 has 16 amino acids. In nucleotides, the CDR3 is TGCGCCAGCAGCCAAGTGACAGTTGGTGGGCACTACGAGCAGTACTTC. Translated: CASSQVTVGGHYEQYF.

The rearrangement joins TRBV30 to TRBJ1-1; no firm D call. With 3 bases removed from V and 8 bases from J, the gap between germline ends came to 4 bases. Germline CDR1 and CDR2: GTSNPN and SVGIG (reference sequence). This CDR3 has 9 amino acids. The DNA of the CDR3 is TGTGCCTGGAGGGGCGAAGCTTTCTTT. Protein sequence: CAWRGEAFF.

V gene TRBV28 combines with J gene TRBJ2-2, with 7 bases matching TRBD1. Germline-derived CDR1 and CDR2 are MDHEN and SYDVKM. V lost 6 bases to trimming and J lost 1 base; unmatched junction nucleotides: 5. The CDR3 totals 15 residues. For the CDR3, the DNA is TGTGCCAGCAGCTCGGGACAGCTGAACACCGGGGAGCTGTTTTTT. Amino acid sequence: CASSSGQLNTGELFF.

The J gene is TRBJ2-3, the V gene TRBV5-1, with D perhaps TRBD1 (6 bases). V gave up 1 base and J gave up 6 bases, with 6 bases separating them. Germline V gives CDR1 SGHRS, CDR2 YFSETQ. This CDR3 is 12 amino acids long. CDR3 sequence (DNA): TGCGCCAGCAGCTTGCAGGGGGATACGCAGTATTTT. It encodes CASSLQGDTQYF.

This clone was seen only once. The CDR3 spells CASGEGDYGYTF. The CDR3 region has the DNA TGCGCCAGCGGGGAGGGGGACTATGGCTACACCTTC. This rearrangement joins TRBV5-1 to TRBJ1-2, with D tentatively TRBD1 (6 bases). V dropped 7 bases and J dropped 3 bases, with 10 bases sitting between them. Germline V gene lookup returns CDR1 SGHRS and CDR2 YFSETQ. The CDR3 is 12 residues long.